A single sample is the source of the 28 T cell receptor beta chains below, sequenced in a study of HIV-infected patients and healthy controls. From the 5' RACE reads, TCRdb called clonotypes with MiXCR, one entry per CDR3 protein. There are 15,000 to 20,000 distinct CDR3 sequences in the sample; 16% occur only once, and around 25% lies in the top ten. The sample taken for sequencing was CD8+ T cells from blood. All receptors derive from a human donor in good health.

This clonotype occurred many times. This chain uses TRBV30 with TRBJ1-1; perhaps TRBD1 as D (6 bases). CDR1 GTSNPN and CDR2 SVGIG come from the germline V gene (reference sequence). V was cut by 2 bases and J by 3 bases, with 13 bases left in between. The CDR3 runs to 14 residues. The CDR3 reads CAWSPTGGHTEAFF. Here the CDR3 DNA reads TGTGCCTGGAGTCCTACCGGGGGGCACACTGAAGCTTTCTTT.

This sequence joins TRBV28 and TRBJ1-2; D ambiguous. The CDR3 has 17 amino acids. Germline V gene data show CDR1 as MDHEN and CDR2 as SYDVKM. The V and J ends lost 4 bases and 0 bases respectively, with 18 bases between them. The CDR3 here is CASSWSPQSASNYGYTF. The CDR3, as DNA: TGTGCCAGCAGTTGGAGTCCTCAGAGTGCGTCTAACTATGGCTACACCTTC.

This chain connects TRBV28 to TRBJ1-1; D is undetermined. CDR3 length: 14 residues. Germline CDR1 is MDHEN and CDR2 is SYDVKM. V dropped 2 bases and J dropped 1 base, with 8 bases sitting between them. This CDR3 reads CASSLGMGNTEAFF. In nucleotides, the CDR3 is TGTGCCAGCAGTTTAGGTATGGGGAACACTGAAGCTTTCTTT. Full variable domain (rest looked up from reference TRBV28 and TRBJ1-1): DVKVTQSSRYLVKRTGEKVFLECVQDMDHENMFWYRQDPGLGLRLIYFSYDVKMKEKGDIPEGYSVSREKKERFSLILESASTNQTSMYLCASSLGMGNTEAFFGQGTRLTVV.

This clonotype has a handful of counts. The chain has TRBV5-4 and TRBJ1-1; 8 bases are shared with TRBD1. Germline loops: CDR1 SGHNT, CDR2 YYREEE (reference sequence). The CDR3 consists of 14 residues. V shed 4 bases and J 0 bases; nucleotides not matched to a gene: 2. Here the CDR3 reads CASSRQGLNTEAFF. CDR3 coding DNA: TGTGCCAGCAGCCGACAGGGGTTGAACACTGAAGCTTTCTTT.

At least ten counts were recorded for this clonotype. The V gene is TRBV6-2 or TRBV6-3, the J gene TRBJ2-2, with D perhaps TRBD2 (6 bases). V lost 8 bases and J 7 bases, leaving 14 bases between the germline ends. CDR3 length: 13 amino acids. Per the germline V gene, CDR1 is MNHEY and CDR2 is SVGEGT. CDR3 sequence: CASGRLEVGELFF. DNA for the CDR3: TGTGCCAGCGGCAGACTAGAAGTCGGGGAGCTGTTTTTT.

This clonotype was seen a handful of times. The CDR3, as DNA: TGTGCCAGCAGCTCAGAGGTGATCCCCCAAGAGACCCAGTACTTC. Protein sequence: CASSSEVIPQETQYF. V and J are TRBV7-2 and TRBJ2-5; D call uncertain. V was pared by 4 bases and J by 1 base, with 13 bases between. The CDR3 covers 15 residues. Per germline, CDR1 SGHTA and CDR2 FQGNSA.

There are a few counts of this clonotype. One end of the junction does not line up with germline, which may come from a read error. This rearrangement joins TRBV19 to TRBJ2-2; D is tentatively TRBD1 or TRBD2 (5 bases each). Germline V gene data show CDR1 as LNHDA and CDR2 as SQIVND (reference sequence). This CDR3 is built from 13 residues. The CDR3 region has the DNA TGTGCCAGTAGCCTCCTAGGGGACCGGGGAGCTGTTTTT. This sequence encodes CASSLLGDRGAVF.

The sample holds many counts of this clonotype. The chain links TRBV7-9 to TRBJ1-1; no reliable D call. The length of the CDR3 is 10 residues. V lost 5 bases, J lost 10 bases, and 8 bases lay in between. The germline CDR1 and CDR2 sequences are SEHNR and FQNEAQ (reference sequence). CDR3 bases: TGTGCCAGCAGCCCGGAAGGAGCTTTCTTT. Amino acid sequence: CASSPEGAFF.

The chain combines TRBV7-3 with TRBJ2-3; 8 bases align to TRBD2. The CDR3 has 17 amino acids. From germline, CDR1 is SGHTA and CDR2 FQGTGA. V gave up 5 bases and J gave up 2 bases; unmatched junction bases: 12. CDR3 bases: TGTGCCAGCAGCGCCGGAGTCGGGGGGGCTTCCACAGATACGCAGTATTTT. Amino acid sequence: CASSAGVGGASTDTQYF.

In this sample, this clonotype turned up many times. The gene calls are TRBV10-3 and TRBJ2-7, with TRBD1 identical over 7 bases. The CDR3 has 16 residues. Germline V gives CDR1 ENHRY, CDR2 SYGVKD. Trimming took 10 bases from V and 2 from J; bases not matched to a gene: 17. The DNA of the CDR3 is TGTGCCACCGGACCGTCAGGATCCGGGACAGCCTACGAGCAGTACTTC. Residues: CATGPSGSGTAYEQYF.

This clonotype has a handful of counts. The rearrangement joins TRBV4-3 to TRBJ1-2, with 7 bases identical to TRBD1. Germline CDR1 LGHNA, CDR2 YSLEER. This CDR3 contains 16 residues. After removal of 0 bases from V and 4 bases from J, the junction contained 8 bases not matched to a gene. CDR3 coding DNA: TGCGCCAGCAGCCAAGAGAGGGACAGTCGATCCTATGGCTACACCTTC. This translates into CASSQERDSRSYGYTF.

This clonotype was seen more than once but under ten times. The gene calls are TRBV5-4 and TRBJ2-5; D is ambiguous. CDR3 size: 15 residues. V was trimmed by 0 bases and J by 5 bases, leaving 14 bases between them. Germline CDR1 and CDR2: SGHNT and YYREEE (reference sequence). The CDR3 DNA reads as TGTGCCAGCAGCTTGGAAGGCGGCAGGATGGAGACCCAGTACTTC. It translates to CASSLEGGRMETQYF.

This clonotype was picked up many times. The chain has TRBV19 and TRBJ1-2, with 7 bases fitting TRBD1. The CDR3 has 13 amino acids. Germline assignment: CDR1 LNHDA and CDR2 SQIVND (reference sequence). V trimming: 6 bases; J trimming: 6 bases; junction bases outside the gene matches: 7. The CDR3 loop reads CASSRQGVDGYTF. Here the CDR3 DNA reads TGTGCCAGTAGCCGGCAGGGGGTTGATGGCTACACCTTC.

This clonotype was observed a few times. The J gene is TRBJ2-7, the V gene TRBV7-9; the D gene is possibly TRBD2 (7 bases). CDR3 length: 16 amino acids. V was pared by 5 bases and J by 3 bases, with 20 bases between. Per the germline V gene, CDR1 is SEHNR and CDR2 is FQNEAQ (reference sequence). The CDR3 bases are TGTGCCAGCAGCGCGACGGGTCGGGGGGCCTTCTACGAGCAGTACTTC. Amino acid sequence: CASSATGRGAFYEQYF.

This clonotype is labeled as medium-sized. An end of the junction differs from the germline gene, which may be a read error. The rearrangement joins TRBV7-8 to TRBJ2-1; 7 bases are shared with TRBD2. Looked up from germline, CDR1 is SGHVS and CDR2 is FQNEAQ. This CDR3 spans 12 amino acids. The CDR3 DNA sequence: TGTGCCAGCAGCGTAACAGCGGGACGTCTGGTCTTC. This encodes CASSVTAGRLVF.

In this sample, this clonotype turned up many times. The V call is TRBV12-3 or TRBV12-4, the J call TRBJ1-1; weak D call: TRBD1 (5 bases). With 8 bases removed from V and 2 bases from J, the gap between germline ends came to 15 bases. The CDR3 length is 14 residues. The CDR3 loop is CASRPGRQNTEAFF. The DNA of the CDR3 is TGTGCCAGCCGACCGGGACGGCAAAACACTGAAGCTTTCTTT.

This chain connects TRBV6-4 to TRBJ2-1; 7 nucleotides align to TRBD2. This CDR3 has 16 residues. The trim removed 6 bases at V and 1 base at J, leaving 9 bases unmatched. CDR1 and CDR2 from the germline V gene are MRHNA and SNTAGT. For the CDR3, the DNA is TGTGCCAGCAGCGAGGAACCGGGGGGTTCCTACAATGAGCAGTTCTTC. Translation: CASSEEPGGSYNEQFF.

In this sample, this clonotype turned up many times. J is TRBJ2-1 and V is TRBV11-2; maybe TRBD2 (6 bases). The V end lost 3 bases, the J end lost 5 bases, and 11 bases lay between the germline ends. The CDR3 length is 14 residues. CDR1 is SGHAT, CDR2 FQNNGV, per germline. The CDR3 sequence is CASSFAGRNNEQFF. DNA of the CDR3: TGTGCCAGCAGCTTCGCGGGACGGAACAATGAGCAGTTCTTC.

The CDR3 sequence: CASTGGSGANVLTF. DNA for the CDR3: TGTGCCAGCACGGGGGGATCTGGGGCCAACGTCCTGACTTTC. The chain combines TRBV9 with TRBJ2-6; TRBD2 aligns across 7 bases. The CDR3 is 14 amino acids. CDR1 is SGDLS and CDR2 is YYNGEE in the germline V gene. The ends lost 6 bases at V and 1 base at J; junction bases unmatched: 1. The variable domain in full, with the rest retrieved from reference TRBV9 and TRBJ2-6, is DSGVTQTPKHLITATGQRVTLRCSPRSGDLSVYWYQQSLDQGLQFLIQYYNGEERAKGNILERFSAQQFPDLHSELNLSSLELGDSALYFCASTGGSGANVLTFGAGSRLTVL.

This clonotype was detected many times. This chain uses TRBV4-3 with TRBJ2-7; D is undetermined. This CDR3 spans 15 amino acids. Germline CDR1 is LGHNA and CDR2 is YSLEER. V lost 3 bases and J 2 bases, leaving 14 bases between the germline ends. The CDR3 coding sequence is TGCGCCAGCAGCCATCGACCTACAGATACCTACGAGCAGTACTTC. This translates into CASSHRPTDTYEQYF.

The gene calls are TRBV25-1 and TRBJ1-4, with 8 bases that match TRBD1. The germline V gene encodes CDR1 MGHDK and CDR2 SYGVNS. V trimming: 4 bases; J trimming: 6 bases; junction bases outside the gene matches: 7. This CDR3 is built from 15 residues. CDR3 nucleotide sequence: TGTGCCAGCAGTGGTCCACAGGGGGGGCATGAAAAACTGTTTTTT. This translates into CASSGPQGGHEKLFF.

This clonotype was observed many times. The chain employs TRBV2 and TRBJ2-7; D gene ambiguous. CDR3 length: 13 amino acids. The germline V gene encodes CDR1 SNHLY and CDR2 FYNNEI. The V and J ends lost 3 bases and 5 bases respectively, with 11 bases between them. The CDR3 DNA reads TGTGCCAGCAGTGACAGGCCCCAGGACGAGCAGTACTTC. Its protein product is CASSDRPQDEQYF.

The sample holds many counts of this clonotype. This CDR3 reads CASSWSGSEQYF. The DNA for the CDR3 is TGTGCCAGCAGCTGGAGCGGGAGCGAGCAGTACTTC. The chain recombines TRBV7-9 with TRBJ2-7; 8 bases line up with TRBD2. The V gene end was trimmed by 4 bases and the J gene end by 6 bases; junction bases not matched to a gene: 2. The CDR3 has 12 amino acids. Per germline, CDR1 SEHNR and CDR2 FQNEAQ (reference sequence).

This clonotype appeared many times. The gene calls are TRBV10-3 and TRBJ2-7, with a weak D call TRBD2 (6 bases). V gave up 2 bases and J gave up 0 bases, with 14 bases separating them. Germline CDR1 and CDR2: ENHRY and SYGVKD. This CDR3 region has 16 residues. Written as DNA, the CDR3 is TGTGCCATCAGTGAGCCCTTCTCCGGGAGCTCCTACGAGCAGTACTTC. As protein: CAISEPFSGSSYEQYF.

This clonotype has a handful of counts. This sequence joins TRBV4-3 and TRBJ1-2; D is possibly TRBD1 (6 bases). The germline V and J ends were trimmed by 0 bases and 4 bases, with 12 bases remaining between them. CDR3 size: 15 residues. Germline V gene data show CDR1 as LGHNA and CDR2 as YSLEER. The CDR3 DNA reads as TGCGCCAGCAGCCAAGAAGGGGGTACGCGCTATGGCTACACCTTC. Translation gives CASSQEGGTRYGYTF.

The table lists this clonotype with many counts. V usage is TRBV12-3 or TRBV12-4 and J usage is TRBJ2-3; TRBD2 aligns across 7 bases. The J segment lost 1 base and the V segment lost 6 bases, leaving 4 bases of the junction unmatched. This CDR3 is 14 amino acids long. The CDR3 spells CASSGLAGTDTQYF. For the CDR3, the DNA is TGTGCCAGCAGCGGCCTAGCGGGCACAGATACGCAGTATTTT.

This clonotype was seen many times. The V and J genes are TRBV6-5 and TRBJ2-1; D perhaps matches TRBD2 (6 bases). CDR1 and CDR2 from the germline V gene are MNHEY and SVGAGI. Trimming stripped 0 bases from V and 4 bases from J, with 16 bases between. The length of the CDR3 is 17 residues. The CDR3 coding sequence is TGTGCCAGCAGTTACTCGGAACCGGGGGAGACGTACAATGAGCAGTTCTTC. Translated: CASSYSEPGETYNEQFF.

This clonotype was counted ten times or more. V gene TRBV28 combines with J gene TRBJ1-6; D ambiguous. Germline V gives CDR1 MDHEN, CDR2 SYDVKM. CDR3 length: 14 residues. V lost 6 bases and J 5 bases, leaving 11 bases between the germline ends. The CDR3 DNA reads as TGTGCCAGCAGCCCACCGGGAGATAATTCACCCCTCCACTTT. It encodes CASSPPGDNSPLHF. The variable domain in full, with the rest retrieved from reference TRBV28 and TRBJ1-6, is DVKVTQSSRYLVKRTGEKVFLECVQDMDHENMFWYRQDPGLGLRLIYFSYDVKMKEKGDIPEGYSVSREKKERFSLILESASTNQTSMYLCASSPPGDNSPLHFGNGTRLTVT.